The source of this T cell receptor beta chain is a study of early T cells in non-severe SARS-CoV-2 infection. Overall study: The sequenced material was bulk RNA from unsorted whole blood, and its chains were unpaired.

TCRdb re-called the 5' RACE reads with MiXCR, one entry per CDR3 protein. The data contain tens of thousands of distinct CDR3 sequences, 8.5% to 12% of them singletons. Germline V gives CDR1 SGHRS, CDR2 YFSETQ. The CDR3 length is 15 residues. V lost 3 bases and J 5 bases, leaving 17 bases between the germline ends. This receptor was taken from an adult who was a healthcare worker with PCR-confirmed SARS-CoV-2 infection or an uninfected control (not recorded which). The chain is built from TRBV5-1 and TRBJ1-1, with a weak D call TRBD1 (5 bases). The sequenced material came from whole blood. CDR3 bases: TGCGCCAGCAGCTCATTAGCGGGGCCTGGGACTGAAGCTTTCTTT. Translating gives CASSSLAGPGTEAFF.